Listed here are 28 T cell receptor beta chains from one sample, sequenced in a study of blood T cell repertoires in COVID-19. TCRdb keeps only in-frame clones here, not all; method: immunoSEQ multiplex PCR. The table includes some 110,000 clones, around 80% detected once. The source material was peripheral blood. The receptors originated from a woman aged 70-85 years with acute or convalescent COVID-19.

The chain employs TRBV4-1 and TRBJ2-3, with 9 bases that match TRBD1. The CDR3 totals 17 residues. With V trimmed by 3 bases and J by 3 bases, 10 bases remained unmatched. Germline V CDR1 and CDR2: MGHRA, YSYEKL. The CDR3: CASSHASTGGRTDTQYF. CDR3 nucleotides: TGCGCCAGCAGCCATGCTTCGACAGGGGGAAGAACAGATACGCAGTATTTT.

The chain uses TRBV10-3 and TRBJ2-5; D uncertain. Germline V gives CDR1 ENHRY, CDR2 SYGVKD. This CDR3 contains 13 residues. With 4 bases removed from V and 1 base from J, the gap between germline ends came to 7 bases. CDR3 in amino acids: CAISANSQETQYF. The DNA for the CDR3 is TGTGCCATCAGTGCCAATTCCCAAGAGACCCAGTACTTC.

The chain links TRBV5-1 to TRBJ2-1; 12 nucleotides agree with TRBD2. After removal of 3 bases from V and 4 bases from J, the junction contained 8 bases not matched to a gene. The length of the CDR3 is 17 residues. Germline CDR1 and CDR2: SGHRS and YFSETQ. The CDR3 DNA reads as TGCGCCAGCAGCTCGGGACTAGCGGGTTTCGGTTACAATGAGCAGTTCTTC. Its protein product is CASSSGLAGFGYNEQFF. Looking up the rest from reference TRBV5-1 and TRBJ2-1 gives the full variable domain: KAGVTQTPRYLIKTRGQQVTLSCSPISGHRSVSWYQQTPGQGLQFLFEYFSETQRNKGNFPGRFSGRQFSNSRSEMNVSTLELGDSALYLCASSSGLAGFGYNEQFFGPGTRLTVL.

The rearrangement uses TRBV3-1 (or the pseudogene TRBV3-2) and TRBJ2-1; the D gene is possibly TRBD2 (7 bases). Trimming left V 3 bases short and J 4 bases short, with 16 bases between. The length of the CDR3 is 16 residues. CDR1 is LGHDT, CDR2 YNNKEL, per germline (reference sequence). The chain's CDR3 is CASSHPRGGGYNEQFF. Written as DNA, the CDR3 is TGTGCCAGCAGCCACCCAAGGGGAGGGGGGTACAATGAGCAGTTCTTC.

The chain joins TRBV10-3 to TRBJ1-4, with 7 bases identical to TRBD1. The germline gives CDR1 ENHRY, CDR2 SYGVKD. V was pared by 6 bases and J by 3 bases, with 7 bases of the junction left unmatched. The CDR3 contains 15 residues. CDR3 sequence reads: CAISSQQGSNEKLFF. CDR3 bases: TGTGCCATCAGCTCCCAACAGGGGTCTAATGAAAAACTGTTTTTT.

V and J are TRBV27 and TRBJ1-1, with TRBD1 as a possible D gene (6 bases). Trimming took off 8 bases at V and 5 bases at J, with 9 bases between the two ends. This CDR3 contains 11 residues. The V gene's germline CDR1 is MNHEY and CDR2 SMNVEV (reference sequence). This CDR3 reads CASFQGTEAFF. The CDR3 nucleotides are TGTGCCAGCTTTCAGGGGACTGAAGCTTTCTTT.

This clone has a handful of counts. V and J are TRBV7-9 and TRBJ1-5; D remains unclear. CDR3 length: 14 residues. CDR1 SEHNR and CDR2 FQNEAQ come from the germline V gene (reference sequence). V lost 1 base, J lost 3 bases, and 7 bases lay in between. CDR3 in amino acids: CASSLEGVNQPQHF. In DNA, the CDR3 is TGTGCCAGCAGCTTAGAGGGAGTCAATCAGCCCCAGCATTTT.

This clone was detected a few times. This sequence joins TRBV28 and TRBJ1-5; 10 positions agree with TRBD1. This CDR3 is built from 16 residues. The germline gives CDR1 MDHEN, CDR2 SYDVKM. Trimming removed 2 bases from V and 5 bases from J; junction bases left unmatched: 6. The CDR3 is CASSLRDRGLYQPQHF. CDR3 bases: TGTGCCAGCAGTTTAAGAGACAGGGGGCTTTATCAGCCCCAGCATTTT.

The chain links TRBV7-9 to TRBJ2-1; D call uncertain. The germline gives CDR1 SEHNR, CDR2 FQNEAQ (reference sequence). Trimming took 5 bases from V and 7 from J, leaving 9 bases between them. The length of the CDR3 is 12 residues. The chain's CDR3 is CASSPLWNEQFF. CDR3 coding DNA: TGTGCCAGCAGCCCCCTATGGAATGAGCAGTTCTTC. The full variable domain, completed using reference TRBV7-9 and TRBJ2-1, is DTGVSQNPRHKITKRGQNVTFRCDPISEHNRLYWYRQTLGQGPEFLTYFQNEAQLEKSRLLSDRFSAERPKGSFSTLEIQRTEQGDSAMYLCASSPLWNEQFFGPGTRLTVL.

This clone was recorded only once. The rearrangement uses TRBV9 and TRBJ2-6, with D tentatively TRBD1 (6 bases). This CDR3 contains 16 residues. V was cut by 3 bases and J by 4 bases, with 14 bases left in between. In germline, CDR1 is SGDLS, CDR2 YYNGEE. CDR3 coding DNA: TGTGCCAGCAGCGCCGCCCTGGGGGCCGGGGCCAACGTCCTGACTTTC. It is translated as CASSAALGAGANVLTF.

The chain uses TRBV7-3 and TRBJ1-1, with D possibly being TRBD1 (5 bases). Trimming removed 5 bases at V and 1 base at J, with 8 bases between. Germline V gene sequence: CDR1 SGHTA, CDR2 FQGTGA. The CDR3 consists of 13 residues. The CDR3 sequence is CASSAGANTEAFF. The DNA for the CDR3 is TGTGCCAGCAGCGCTGGGGCGAACACTGAAGCTTTCTTT.

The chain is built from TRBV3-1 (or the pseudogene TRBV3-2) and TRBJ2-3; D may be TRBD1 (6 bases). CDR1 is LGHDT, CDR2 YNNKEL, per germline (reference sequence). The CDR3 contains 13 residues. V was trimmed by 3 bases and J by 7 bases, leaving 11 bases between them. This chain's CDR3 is CASSQGAPYTQYF. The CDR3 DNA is TGTGCCAGCAGCCAGGGGGCACCCTATACGCAGTATTTT.

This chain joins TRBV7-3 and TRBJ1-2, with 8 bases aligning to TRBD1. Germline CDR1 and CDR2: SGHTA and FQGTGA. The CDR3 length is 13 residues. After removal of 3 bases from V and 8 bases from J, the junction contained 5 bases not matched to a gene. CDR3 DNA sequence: TGTGCCAGCAGCTTCGACAGGGGACGAGGCTACACCTTC. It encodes CASSFDRGRGYTF.

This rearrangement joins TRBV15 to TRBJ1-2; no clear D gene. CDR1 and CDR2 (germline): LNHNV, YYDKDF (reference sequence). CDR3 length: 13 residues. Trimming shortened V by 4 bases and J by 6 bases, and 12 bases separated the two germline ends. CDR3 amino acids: CATSKAPGNGYTF. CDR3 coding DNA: TGTGCCACCAGCAAAGCGCCCGGGAATGGCTACACCTTC.

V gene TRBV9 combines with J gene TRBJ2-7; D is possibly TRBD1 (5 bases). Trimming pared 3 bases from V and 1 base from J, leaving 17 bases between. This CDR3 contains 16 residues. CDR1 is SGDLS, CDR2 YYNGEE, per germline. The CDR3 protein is CASSGGPLHPSYEQYF. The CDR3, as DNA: TGTGCCAGCAGCGGGGGCCCCTTACACCCTTCCTACGAGCAGTACTTC.

The CDR3 is CASSLRITGQGYNEQFF. CDR3 DNA: TGCGCCAGCAGCTTGAGAATAACGGGACAGGGGTACAATGAGCAGTTCTTC. This chain connects TRBV5-1 to TRBJ2-1; 10 nucleotides agree with TRBD1. Germline loops: CDR1 SGHRS, CDR2 YFSETQ. The CDR3 totals 17 residues. V shed 1 base and J 4 bases; nucleotides not matched to a gene: 8.

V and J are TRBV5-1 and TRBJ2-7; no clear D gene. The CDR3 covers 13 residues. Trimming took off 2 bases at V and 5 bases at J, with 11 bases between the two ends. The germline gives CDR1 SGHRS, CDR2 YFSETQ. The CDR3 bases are TGCGCCAGCAGCTTAGAGGTGAGCAACGAGCAGTACTTC. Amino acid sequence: CASSLEVSNEQYF.

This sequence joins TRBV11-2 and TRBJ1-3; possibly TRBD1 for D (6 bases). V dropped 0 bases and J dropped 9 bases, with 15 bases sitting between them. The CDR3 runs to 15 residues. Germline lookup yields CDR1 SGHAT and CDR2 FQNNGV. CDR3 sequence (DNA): TGTGCCAGCAGCTTAGAGGGGGGGGCCGGAGGCACCATATATTTT. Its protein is CASSLEGGAGGTIYF. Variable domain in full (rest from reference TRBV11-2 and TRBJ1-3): EAGVAQSPRYKIIEKRQSVAFWCNPISGHATLYWYQQILGQGPKLLIQFQNNGVVDDSQLPKDRFSAERLKGVDSTLKIQPAKLEDSAVYLCASSLEGGAGGTIYFGEGSWLTVV.

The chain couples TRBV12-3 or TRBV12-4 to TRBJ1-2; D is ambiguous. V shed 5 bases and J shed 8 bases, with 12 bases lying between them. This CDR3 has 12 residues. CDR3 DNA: TGTGCCAGCAGTCCCGAGGCGGAGGGCTACACCTTC. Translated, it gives CASSPEAEGYTF.

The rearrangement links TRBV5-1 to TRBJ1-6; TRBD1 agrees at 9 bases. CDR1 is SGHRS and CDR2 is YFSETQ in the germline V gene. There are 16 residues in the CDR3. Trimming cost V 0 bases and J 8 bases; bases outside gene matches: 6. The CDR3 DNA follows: TGCGCCAGCAGCTTGGCCTTCGGGACAGGGTATTCACCCCTCCACTTT. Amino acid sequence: CASSLAFGTGYSPLHF.

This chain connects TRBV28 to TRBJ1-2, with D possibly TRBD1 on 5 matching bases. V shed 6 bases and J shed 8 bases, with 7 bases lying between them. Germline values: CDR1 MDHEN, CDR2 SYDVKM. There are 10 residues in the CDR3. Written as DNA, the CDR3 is TGTGCCAGCAGCCGGGGGGGCTACACCTTC. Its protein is CASSRGGYTF.

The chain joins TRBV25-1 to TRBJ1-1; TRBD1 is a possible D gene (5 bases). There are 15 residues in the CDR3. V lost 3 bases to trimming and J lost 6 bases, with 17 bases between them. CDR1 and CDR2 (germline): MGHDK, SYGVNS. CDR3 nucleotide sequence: TGTGCCAGCAGTGACCGACTTCAGGGCTTCGCTGAAGCTTTCTTT. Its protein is CASSDRLQGFAEAFF.

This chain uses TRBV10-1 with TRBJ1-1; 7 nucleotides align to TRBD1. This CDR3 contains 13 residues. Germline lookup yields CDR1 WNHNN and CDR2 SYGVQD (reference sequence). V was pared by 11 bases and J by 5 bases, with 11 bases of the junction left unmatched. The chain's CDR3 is CAAGKGANTEAFF. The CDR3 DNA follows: TGCGCCGCCGGGAAGGGGGCAAATACTGAAGCTTTCTTT.

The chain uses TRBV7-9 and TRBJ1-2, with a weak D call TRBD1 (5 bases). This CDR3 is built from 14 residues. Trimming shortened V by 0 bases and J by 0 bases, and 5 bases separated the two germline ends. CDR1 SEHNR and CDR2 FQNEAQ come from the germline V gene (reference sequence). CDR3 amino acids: CASSLAGANYGYTF. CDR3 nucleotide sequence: TGTGCCAGCAGCTTAGCAGGGGCTAACTATGGCTACACCTTC.

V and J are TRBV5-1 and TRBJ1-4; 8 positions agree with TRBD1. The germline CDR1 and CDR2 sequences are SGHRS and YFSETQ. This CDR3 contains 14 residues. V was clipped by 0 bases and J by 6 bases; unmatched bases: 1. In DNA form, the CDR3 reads TGCGCCAGCAGCTTGGCACAGGGGGATGAAAAACTGTTTTTT. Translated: CASSLAQGDEKLFF.

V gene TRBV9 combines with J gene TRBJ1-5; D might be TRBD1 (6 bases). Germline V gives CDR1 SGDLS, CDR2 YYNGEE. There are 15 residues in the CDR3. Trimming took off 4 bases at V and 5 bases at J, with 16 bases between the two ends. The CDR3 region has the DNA TGTGCCAGCAGCTCCGGGACAACGGCTGATCAGCCCCAGCATTTT. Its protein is CASSSGTTADQPQHF.

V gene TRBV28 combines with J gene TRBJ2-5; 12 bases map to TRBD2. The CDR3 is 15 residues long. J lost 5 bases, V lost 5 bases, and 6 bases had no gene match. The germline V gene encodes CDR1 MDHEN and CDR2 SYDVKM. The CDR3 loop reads CASSTWTSGDETQYF. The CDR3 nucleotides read TGTGCCAGCAGTACTTGGACTAGCGGGGATGAGACCCAGTACTTC.

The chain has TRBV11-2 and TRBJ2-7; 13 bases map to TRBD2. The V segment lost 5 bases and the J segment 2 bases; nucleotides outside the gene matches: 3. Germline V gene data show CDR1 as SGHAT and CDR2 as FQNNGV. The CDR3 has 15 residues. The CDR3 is CASSLTSGGAYEQYF. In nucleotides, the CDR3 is TGTGCCAGCAGCCTAACTAGCGGGGGGGCCTACGAGCAGTACTTC. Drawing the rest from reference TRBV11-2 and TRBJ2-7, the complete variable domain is EAGVAQSPRYKIIEKRQSVAFWCNPISGHATLYWYQQILGQGPKLLIQFQNNGVVDDSQLPKDRFSAERLKGVDSTLKIQPAKLEDSAVYLCASSLTSGGAYEQYFGPGTRLTVT.